This T cell receptor (beta chain) was identified in a study of T-cell reconstitution after alpha-beta-depleted transplantation in children. General study points: It was surviving recipient T cells and thymic progenitors that gave some patients high TCRbeta diversity at day 60. When one year had passed after transplant, most T-cell counts and diversity came from newly produced T cells. By about two months after transplant, alpha-beta T cells reportedly arose from several hundred graft clones that had expanded.

Preparation of the TCRbeta library was carried out with unique molecular identifiers. TCRdb recomputed calls from the PCR reads with MiXCR, one row per CDR3 protein. The table shows 400,000 to 450,000 distinct CDR3 sequences, with roughly 43% occurring only once. The V and J ends lost 1 base and 5 bases respectively, with 12 bases between them. This CDR3 is built from 15 residues. Germline CDR1 is LGHNA and CDR2 is YNFKEQ. This clonotype was seen only a few times. Its antigen remains unknown. The V call is TRBV4-2, the J call TRBJ2-4; D call uncertain. This clonotype was obtained from a girl aged 2 to 9 with aplastic anemia, due to receive a stem cell transplant. Sequences were derived from PBMCs, sampled before TCRalphabeta/CD19-depleted stem cell transplant. CDR3 in DNA: TGTGCCAGCAGCCAAGTAACAACACAGCAAAACATTCAGTACTTC. The encoded protein is CASSQVTTQQNIQYF.